What follows are 17 T cell receptor beta chains derived from one specimen sequenced in a study of spatial heterogeneity in lung cancer. From the 5' RACE reads, TCRdb called clonotypes with MiXCR, one entry per CDR3 protein. This table holds more than 80,000 distinct CDR3 sequences, approximately 12% found once. Time point defined: sample taken at primary tumor resection. Whole RNA from tumor, nontumor lung or frozen PBMC was sequenced unsorted. The sequences come from PBMCs, collected at surgery. These receptors were collected from a male donor with early-stage non-small cell lung cancer.

This chain links TRBV28 with TRBJ2-7; 11 nucleotides agree with TRBD2. This CDR3 is 15 amino acids long. Germline trimming cut 6 bases from V and 3 bases from J; bases unmatched to any gene: 7. Germline V lookup: CDR1 MDHEN, CDR2 SYDVKM. CDR3 region: CASRFTSGSNYEQYF. CDR3 DNA sequence: TGTGCCAGCAGATTTACTAGCGGGAGTAACTACGAGCAGTACTTC.

This clonotype was seen many times. This rearrangement joins TRBV28 to TRBJ2-7; 11 positions agree with TRBD2. The germline CDR1 and CDR2 sequences are MDHEN and SYDVKM. V shed 2 bases, J shed 6 bases, and the junction held 0 bases outside the gene matches. CDR3 size: 13 residues. The CDR3 region has the DNA TGTGCCAGCAGTTTAGGGACTAGCGGCGAGCAGTACTTC. Translating it yields CASSLGTSGEQYF.

As regards this clonotype: The junction and the germline gene differ at one end; a read error may be behind it. The V and J genes are TRBV7-7 and TRBJ2-2; TRBD2 matches 11 bases. This CDR3 is 17 amino acids long. CDR1 and CDR2 (germline): SSHAT, FNYEAQ (reference sequence). CDR3 coding DNA: TGTGCTAGCAGCTCGGTAGCGGGAGGGGGTGCACCCGGGGAGCTGTTTTTT. Translating gives CASSSVAGGGAPGELFF.

This clonotype was detected ten times or more. The V and J genes are TRBV5-5 and TRBJ1-5, with 7 bases lining up with TRBD1. Unmatched junction bases numbered 3, after V lost 2 bases and J lost 4 bases. CDR3 length: 14 amino acids. Per the germline V gene, CDR1 is SGHKS and CDR2 is YYEKEE (reference sequence). CDR3 in amino acids: CASSFTGDNQPQHF. CDR3 bases: TGTGCCAGCAGCTTCACAGGGGATAATCAGCCCCAGCATTTT.

The CDR3 bases are TGCAGTGCTACAGTAGCGGGAGTCACAGATACGCAGTATTTT. It translates to CSATVAGVTDTQYF. The chain employs TRBV20-1 and TRBJ2-3; TRBD2 matches at 9 bases. The CDR3 loop spans 14 amino acids. V was pared by 4 bases and J by 2 bases, with 4 bases of the junction left unmatched. Germline V gene sequence: CDR1 DFQATT, CDR2 SNEGSKA (reference sequence).

The rearrangement uses TRBV20-1 and TRBJ2-7; 7 bases match TRBD2. The CDR3 is 14 amino acids. Germline V CDR1 and CDR2: DFQATT, SNEGSKA (reference sequence). Trimming took 1 base from V and 2 from J; bases not matched to a gene: 5. The CDR3 region is CSARAAGETYEQYF. CDR3 nucleotide sequence: TGCAGTGCTAGAGCGGCGGGAGAGACCTACGAGCAGTACTTC.

The V gene is TRBV27, the J gene TRBJ1-2; no firm D call. The CDR3 runs 14 residues. In germline, CDR1 is MNHEY, CDR2 SMNVEV (reference sequence). With 3 bases removed from V and 7 bases from J, the gap between germline ends came to 15 bases. CDR3 sequence: CASSFALGVSGYTF. CDR3 sequence (DNA): TGTGCCAGCAGTTTCGCCCTGGGAGTTTCTGGCTACACCTTC.

This clonotype was recorded at least ten times. This chain joins TRBV7-2 and TRBJ2-3; tentatively, D is TRBD2 (5 bases). Germline CDR1 is SGHTA and CDR2 is FQGNSA. CDR3 size: 16 residues. V lost 1 base and J 1 base, leaving 12 bases between the germline ends. CDR3 loop: CASSLGLASGTDTQYF. The CDR3 DNA follows: TGTGCCAGCAGCTTAGGTCTAGCTTCTGGCACAGATACGCAGTATTTT. The entire variable domain, with the rest obtained from reference TRBV7-2 and TRBJ2-3, is as follows: GAGVSQSPSNKVTEKGKDVELRCDPISGHTALYWYRQSLGQGLEFLIYFQGNSAPDKSGLPSDRFSAERTGGSVSTLTIQRTQQEDSAVYLCASSLGLASGTDTQYFGPGTRLTVL.

A few counts support this clonotype. The rearrangement links TRBV12-3 or TRBV12-4 to TRBJ2-1; maybe TRBD2 (5 bases). Trimming pared 0 bases from V and 5 bases from J, leaving 8 bases between. The CDR3 is made up of 14 amino acids. The CDR3 loop is CASSLAGAHNEQFF. The CDR3 DNA is TGTGCCAGCAGTTTAGCGGGAGCCCACAATGAGCAGTTCTTC.

This clonotype was observed a handful of times. The V call is TRBV5-1, the J call TRBJ1-2; weak D call: TRBD1 (6 bases). The germline V and J ends were trimmed by 3 bases and 3 bases, with 18 bases remaining between them. CDR3 length: 16 amino acids. Germline V gene lookup returns CDR1 SGHRS and CDR2 YFSETQ. CDR3 loop: CASSSQTGQADYGYTF. As DNA, the CDR3 is TGCGCCAGCAGCTCTCAGACAGGACAAGCGGACTATGGCTACACCTTC.

This clonotype was detected ten times or more. The V and J genes are TRBV28 and TRBJ2-5, with D perhaps being TRBD1 or TRBD2 (5 bases each). In germline, CDR1 is MDHEN, CDR2 SYDVKM. Trimming took 11 bases from V and 4 from J, leaving 11 bases between them. The CDR3 consists of 11 residues. The CDR3 protein is CASGRLETQYF. The CDR3 DNA follows: TGTGCCTCAGGGAGATTAGAGACCCAGTACTTC.

This rearrangement joins TRBV20-1 to TRBJ2-2, with D hard to call. This CDR3 has 16 residues. Looked up from germline, CDR1 is DFQATT and CDR2 is SNEGSKA (reference sequence). Between the trimmed V and J ends, which lost 0 bases and 2 bases, there was a span of 13 bases. As DNA, the CDR3 is TGCAGTGCTAGAGATCGGCTGCCCGAAAACACCGGGGAGCTGTTTTTT. Amino acid sequence: CSARDRLPENTGELFF.

This chain joins TRBV6-2 or TRBV6-3 and TRBJ2-4; 10 nucleotides align to TRBD1. The length of the CDR3 is 16 residues. Trimming removed 0 bases from V and 7 bases from J; junction bases left unmatched: 6. CDR1 is MNHEY and CDR2 is SVGEGT in the germline V gene. The CDR3 is CASSYSRTGGANIQYF. For the CDR3, the DNA is TGTGCCAGCAGTTACTCGAGGACAGGGGGAGCCAACATTCAGTACTTC.

The chain is built from TRBV20-1 and TRBJ1-2, with 7 bases fitting TRBD1. Germline values: CDR1 DFQATT, CDR2 SNEGSKA (reference sequence). The CDR3 is made up of 14 amino acids. V lost 1 base, J lost 2 bases, and 4 bases stayed unmatched. This chain's CDR3 is CSARVTGENYGYTF. The CDR3 region has the DNA TGCAGTGCTAGAGTCACAGGGGAGAACTATGGCTACACCTTC.

This clonotype was detected many times. The rearrangement links TRBV7-9 to TRBJ1-2; no firm D call. Germline V gene lookup returns CDR1 SEHNR and CDR2 FQNEAQ (reference sequence). V lost 3 bases to trimming and J lost 3 bases, with 11 bases between them. The CDR3 covers 14 residues. CDR3 nucleotide sequence: TGTGCCAGCAGCTTCACGGAGAGATACTATGGCTACACCTTC. It is translated as CASSFTERYYGYTF.

The J gene is TRBJ1-6, the V gene TRBV20-1, with a weak D call TRBD1 (6 bases). Trimming removed 2 bases from V and 6 bases from J, with 14 bases in between. Looked up from germline, CDR1 is DFQATT and CDR2 is SNEGSKA (reference sequence). The CDR3 has 15 residues. The CDR3 nucleotides read TGCAGTGCTAGACAGGACAGCCTTTTTAATTCACCCCTCCACTTT. Translated, it gives CSARQDSLFNSPLHF.

The rearrangement links TRBV27 to TRBJ2-1; D possibly matches TRBD1 or TRBD2 (6 bases each). Trimming pared 3 bases from V and 2 bases from J, leaving 14 bases between. Germline-derived CDR1 and CDR2 are MNHEY and SMNVEV (reference sequence). The CDR3 length is 16 residues. As DNA, the CDR3 is TGTGCCAGCAGTTTTCGGGGGCGGCTTGCCTACAATGAGCAGTTCTTC. This gives the protein CASSFRGRLAYNEQFF.